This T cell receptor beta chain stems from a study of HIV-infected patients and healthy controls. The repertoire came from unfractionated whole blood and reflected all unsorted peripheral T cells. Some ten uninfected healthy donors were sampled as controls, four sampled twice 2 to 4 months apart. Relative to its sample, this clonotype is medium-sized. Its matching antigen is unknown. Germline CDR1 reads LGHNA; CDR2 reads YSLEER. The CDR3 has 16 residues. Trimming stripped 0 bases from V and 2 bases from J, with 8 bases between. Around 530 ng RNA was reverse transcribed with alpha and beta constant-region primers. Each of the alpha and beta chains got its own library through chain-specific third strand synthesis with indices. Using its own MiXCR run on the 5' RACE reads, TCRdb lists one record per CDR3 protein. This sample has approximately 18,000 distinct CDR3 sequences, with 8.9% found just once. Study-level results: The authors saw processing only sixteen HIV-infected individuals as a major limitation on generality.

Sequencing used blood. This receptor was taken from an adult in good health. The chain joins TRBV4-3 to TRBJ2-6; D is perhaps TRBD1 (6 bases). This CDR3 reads CASSQDEGAGANVLTF. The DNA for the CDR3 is TGCGCCAGCAGCCAAGATGAGGGGGCTGGGGCCAACGTCCTGACTTTC.